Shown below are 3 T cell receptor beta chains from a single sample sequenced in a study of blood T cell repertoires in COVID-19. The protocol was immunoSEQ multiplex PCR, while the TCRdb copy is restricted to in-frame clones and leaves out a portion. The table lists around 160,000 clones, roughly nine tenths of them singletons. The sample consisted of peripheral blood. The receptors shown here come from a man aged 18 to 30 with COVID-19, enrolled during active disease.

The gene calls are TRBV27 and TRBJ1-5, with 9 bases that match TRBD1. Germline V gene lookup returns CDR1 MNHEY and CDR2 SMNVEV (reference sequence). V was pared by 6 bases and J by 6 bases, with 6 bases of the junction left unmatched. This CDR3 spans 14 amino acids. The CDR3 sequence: CASSPGTGLQPQHF. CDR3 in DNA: TGTGCCAGCAGCCCCGGGACAGGGCTTCAGCCCCAGCATTTT.

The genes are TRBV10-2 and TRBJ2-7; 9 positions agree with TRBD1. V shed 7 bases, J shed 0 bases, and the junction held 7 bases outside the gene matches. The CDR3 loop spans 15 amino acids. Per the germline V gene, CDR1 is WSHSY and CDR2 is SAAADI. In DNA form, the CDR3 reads TGCGCCAGCAAGGGGGCGACAGGGGGCTCCTACGAGCAGTACTTC. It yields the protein CASKGATGGSYEQYF.

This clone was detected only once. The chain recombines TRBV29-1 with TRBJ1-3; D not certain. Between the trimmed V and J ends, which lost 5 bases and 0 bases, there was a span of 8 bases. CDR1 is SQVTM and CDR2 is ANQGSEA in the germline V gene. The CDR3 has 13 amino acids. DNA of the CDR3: TGCAGCGTTACCGACTTCTCTGGAAACACCATATATTTT. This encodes CSVTDFSGNTIYF.